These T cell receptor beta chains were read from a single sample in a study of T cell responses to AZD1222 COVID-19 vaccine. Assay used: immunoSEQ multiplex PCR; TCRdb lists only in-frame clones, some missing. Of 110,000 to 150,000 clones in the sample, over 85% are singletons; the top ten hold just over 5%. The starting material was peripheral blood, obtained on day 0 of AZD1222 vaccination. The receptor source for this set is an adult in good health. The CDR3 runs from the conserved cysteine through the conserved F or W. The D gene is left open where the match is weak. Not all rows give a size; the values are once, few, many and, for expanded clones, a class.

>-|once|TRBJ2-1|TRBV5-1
CASSWGVNGEQFF
TGCGCCAGCAGCTGGGGGGTGAACGGTGAGCAGTTCTTC
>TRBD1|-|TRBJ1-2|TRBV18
CASSPTGADNYGYTF
TGTGCCAGCTCACCGACAGGGGCCGATAACTATGGCTACACCTTC
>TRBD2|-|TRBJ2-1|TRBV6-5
CASSYSSGSSYNEQFF
TGTGCCAGCAGTTACTCGAGCGGGAGCTCCTACAATGAGCAGTTCTTC
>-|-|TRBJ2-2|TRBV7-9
CASSLAGGELFF
TGTGCCAGCAGCTTAGCTGGTGGGGAGCTGTTTTTT
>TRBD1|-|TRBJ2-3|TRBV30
CAWSVRPGGDTQYF
TGTGCCTGGAGTGTAAGGCCAGGGGGAGATACGCAGTATTTT
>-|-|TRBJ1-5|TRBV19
CASTHRGEKGNQPQHF
TGTGCCAGTACCCATCGCGGGGAGAAGGGCAATCAGCCCCAGCATTTT
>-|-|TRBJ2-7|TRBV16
CASSQSLVSGYEQYF
TGTGCCAGCAGCCAATCGTTAGTGAGCGGCTACGAGCAGTACTTC
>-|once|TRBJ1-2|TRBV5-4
CASSLEDGSYGYTF
TGTGCCAGCAGCTTGGAGGACGGGAGCTATGGCTACACCTTC
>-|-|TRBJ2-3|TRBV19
CASSIGQGGIDTQYF
TGTGCCAGTAGTATTGGGCAGGGCGGGATAGATACGCAGTATTTT
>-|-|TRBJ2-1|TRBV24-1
CATSDFWQNEQFF
TGTGCCACCAGTGATTTCTGGCAGAATGAGCAGTTCTTC
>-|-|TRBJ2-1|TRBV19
CASSPRDAGYNEQFF
TGTGCCAGTAGCCCCAGGGACGCGGGATATAATGAGCAGTTCTTC
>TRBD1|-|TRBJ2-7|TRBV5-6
CASSLGPGQYYEQYF
TGTGCCAGCAGCTTGGGACCGGGACAGTACTACGAGCAGTACTTC
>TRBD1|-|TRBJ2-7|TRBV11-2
CASSKGQGGYEQYF
TGTGCCAGCAGCAAGGGACAGGGTGGGTACGAGCAGTACTTC
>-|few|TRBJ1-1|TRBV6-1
CASSGYRVLMNTEAFF
TGTGCCAGCAGTGGATACAGGGTTTTAATGAACACTGAAGCTTTCTTT
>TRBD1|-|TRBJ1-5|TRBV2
CASREGPQGELLVSNQPQHF
TGTGCCAGCAGGGAAGGGCCCCAGGGGGAACTACTCGTTAGCAATCAGCCCCAGCATTTT
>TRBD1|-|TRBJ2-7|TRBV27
CASSLSTDRGNEQYF
TGTGCCAGCAGTTTATCTACGGACAGGGGCAACGAGCAGTACTTC
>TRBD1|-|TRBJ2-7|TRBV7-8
CASSAGQVRYEQYF
TGTGCCAGCAGCGCGGGACAGGTCCGCTACGAGCAGTACTTC
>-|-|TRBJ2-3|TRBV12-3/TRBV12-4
CASSLDTQYF
TGTGCCAGCAGTTTGGATACGCAGTATTTT
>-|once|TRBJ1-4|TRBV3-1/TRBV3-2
CASSQDPRPGEKLFF
TGTGCCAGCAGCCAAGATCCCCGCCCGGGGGAAAAACTGTTTTTT
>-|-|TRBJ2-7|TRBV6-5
CASSPVPHEQYF
TGTGCCAGCAGTCCCGTTCCCCACGAGCAGTACTTC
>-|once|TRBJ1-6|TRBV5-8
CASSRDARPLHF
TGTGCCAGCAGCCGGGACGCTCGACCCCTCCACTTT
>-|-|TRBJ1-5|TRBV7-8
CASSTDVSNQPQHF
TGTGCCAGCAGCACGGACGTTAGCAATCAGCCCCAGCATTTT
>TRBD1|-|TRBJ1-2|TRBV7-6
CASSLGQGYGYTF
TGTGCCAGCAGCCTGGGACAGGGCTATGGCTACACCTTC
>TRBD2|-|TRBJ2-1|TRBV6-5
CASSYSRTSRGNEQFF
TGTGCCAGCAGTTACTCCCGGACTAGCCGGGGGAATGAGCAGTTCTTC
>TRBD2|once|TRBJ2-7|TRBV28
CASSLREAGALYEQYF
TGTGCCAGCAGTTTAAGGGAAGCGGGAGCCCTCTACGAGCAGTACTTC
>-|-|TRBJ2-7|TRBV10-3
CAISEYSGLSSYEQYF
TGTGCCATCAGTGAGTATTCTGGTCTTAGCTCCTACGAGCAGTACTTC
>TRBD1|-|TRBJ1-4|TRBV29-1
CSASKTGEGEKLFF
TGCAGCGCTTCTAAGACAGGGGAGGGAGAAAAACTGTTTTTT
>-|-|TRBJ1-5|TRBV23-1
CASSQSKGMASNQPQHF
TGCGCCAGCAGTCAATCGAAGGGGATGGCTAGCAATCAGCCCCAGCATTTT